Shown below are 9 T cell receptor beta chains from a single sample sequenced in a study of identical twins. TCRdb re-called the 5' RACE reads with MiXCR, one entry per CDR3 protein. The sample records about 660,000 distinct CDR3 sequences, over 8.5% being singletons. Another study also made use of these data, one on yellow fever vaccine responses in identical twins.

The sample was PBMCs. These receptors all stem from a woman younger than 35 in good health.

There are a few counts of this clonotype. The chain employs TRBV15 and TRBJ2-7, with 7 nucleotides matching TRBD1. The CDR3 totals 16 residues. Germline V lookup: CDR1 LNHNV, CDR2 YYDKDF (reference sequence). With 3 bases clipped from V and 6 bases from J, the junction kept 14 bases outside the gene matches. This chain's CDR3 is CATSSEIGTVAAEQYF. The CDR3 DNA reads TGTGCCACCAGCAGCGAGATTGGGACAGTGGCCGCCGAGCAGTACTTC.

This clonotype has more than one count but fewer than ten. This chain uses TRBV5-6 with TRBJ1-4; D unclear. Germline values: CDR1 SGHDT, CDR2 YYEEEE. CDR3 length: 14 residues. With 4 bases removed from V and 6 bases from J, the gap between germline ends came to 13 bases. The CDR3 reads CASSLEGVDEKLFF. CDR3 nucleotides: TGTGCCAGCAGCCTCGAGGGCGTCGATGAAAAACTGTTTTTT.

The V and J genes are TRBV21-1 and TRBJ2-2; the D call TRBD1 from the table was never checked on the DNA. TRBV21-1 is listed as a pseudogene. The CDR3 is 17 amino acids. The chain's CDR3 is CASSADRGPPNTGELFF. In DNA, the CDR3 is TGTGCCAGCAGCGCGGACAGGGGACCCCCAAACACCGGGGAGCTGTTTTTT.

The V call is TRBV6-5, the J call TRBJ2-7; 9 nucleotides align to TRBD2. J gave up 2 bases and V 1 base, and 3 bases lay outside the gene matches. This CDR3 contains 15 residues. Germline CDR1 reads MNHEY; CDR2 reads SVGAGI. CDR3 loop: CASSYLAGDPYEQYF. In nucleotides, the CDR3 is TGTGCCAGCAGTTACTTAGCGGGAGATCCCTACGAGCAGTACTTC.

This clonotype came up a few times. This rearrangement joins TRBV19 to TRBJ1-1; D is unresolved. Germline CDR1 and CDR2: LNHDA and SQIVND (reference sequence). The CDR3 sequence is 14 residues long. With 3 bases removed from V and 1 base from J, the gap between germline ends came to 9 bases. The CDR3 loop reads CASSIQLPNTEAFF. As DNA, the CDR3 is TGTGCCAGTAGTATCCAGCTACCGAACACTGAAGCTTTCTTT.

The V call is TRBV11-1, the J call TRBJ2-2, with 15 nucleotides matching TRBD2. Germline V gives CDR1 SGHAT, CDR2 FQDESV (reference sequence). CDR3 length equals 18 residues. Trimming removed 4 bases from V and 1 base from J; junction bases left unmatched: 4. CDR3 in DNA: TGTGCCAGCAGCTCGGGACTAGCGGGAGGAAGGAACACCGGGGAGCTGTTTTTT. Residues: CASSSGLAGGRNTGELFF.

The chain is built from TRBV2 and TRBJ2-5; TRBD1 might be the D (5 bases). This CDR3 region has 13 residues. V was clipped by 8 bases and J by 1 base, with 11 bases between them. Germline assignment: CDR1 SNHLY and CDR2 FYNNEI. The CDR3 DNA reads TGTGCCAGCGGTCCCAGGGTCCAAGAGACCCAGTACTTC. It encodes CASGPRVQETQYF. The whole variable domain, filled in from reference TRBV2 and TRBJ2-5, reads EPEVTQTPSHQVTQMGQEVILRCVPISNHLYFYWYRQILGQKVEFLVSFYNNEISEKSEIFDDQFSVERPDGSNFTLKIRSTKLEDSAMYFCASGPRVQETQYFGPGTRLLVL.

The rearrangement uses TRBV24-1 and TRBJ2-7; TRBD2 matches 11 bases. Germline lookup yields CDR1 KGHDR and CDR2 SFDVKD. The CDR3 spans 16 residues. After removal of 3 bases from V and 2 bases from J, the junction contained 5 bases not matched to a gene. The CDR3 reads CATSDPTSGNTYEQYF. In DNA, the CDR3 is TGTGCCACCAGTGATCCGACTAGCGGGAATACCTACGAGCAGTACTTC.

This clonotype has ten or more counts. J is TRBJ2-3 and V is TRBV6-2 or TRBV6-3; TRBD2 is a possible D gene (7 bases). V dropped 9 bases and J dropped 0 bases, with 16 bases sitting between them. The CDR3 has 15 amino acids. Germline CDR1 MNHEY, CDR2 SVGEGT. CDR3 loop: CASLTGGWSTDTQYF. CDR3 in DNA: TGTGCCAGTTTGACGGGGGGCTGGAGCACAGATACGCAGTATTTT.